This paragraph covers one TCR beta chain sequence. The antigen is not known. Measured with immunoSEQ multiplex PCR; TCRdb has only the in-frame clones, and not every one. The table lists about 110,000 clones, just over 90% of them singletons. Germline loops: CDR1 ENHRY, CDR2 SYGVKD. V dropped 10 bases and J dropped 4 bases, with 16 bases sitting between them. This CDR3 comprises 13 residues. The record originates from a study of graft-versus-host responses after intestinal transplantation. At the level of the study: Recipients were all induced with anti-thymocyte globulin, then given tacrolimus and steroids for around three years. Findings and limits, study-wide: Early post-transplant falls in HvG clones accompanied the peak levels of circulating GvH clones.

This TCR derives from a human donor who was the organ donor for an intestinal transplant. The sample in question was unstimulated CD4+ T cells sorted from spleen or lymph node cells, obtained before transplant. V gene TRBV10-3 combines with J gene TRBJ1-1; D unresolved. CDR3 coding DNA: TGTGCCACCAAAACCCCGGGTATCACTGAAGCTTTCTTT. This translates into CATKTPGITEAFF.